A single TCR beta chain is shown here with its context. The data are from a study of cytomegalovirus exposure and HLA in healthy donors. PCR was performed using 60 Vbeta and 13 Jbeta primers. TCRdb keeps only in-frame clones here, not all; method: immunoSEQ multiplex PCR. The sample has under 200,000 clones, around 80% seen once; the top ten hold under 0.9%. V dropped 1 base and J dropped 4 bases, with 9 bases sitting between them. Germline assignment: CDR1 SGHRS and CDR2 YFSETQ. This CDR3 has 14 amino acids. Source material: PBMCs. The J gene is TRBJ1-5, the V gene TRBV5-1, with a tentative D call TRBD1 (6 bases). The receptor's source is a woman aged 40-49 years in good health and CMV-seronegative. The CDR3 sequence is CASSLTGTNQPQHF. In nucleotides, the CDR3 is TGCGCCAGCAGCTTGACAGGGACAAATCAGCCCCAGCATTTT.